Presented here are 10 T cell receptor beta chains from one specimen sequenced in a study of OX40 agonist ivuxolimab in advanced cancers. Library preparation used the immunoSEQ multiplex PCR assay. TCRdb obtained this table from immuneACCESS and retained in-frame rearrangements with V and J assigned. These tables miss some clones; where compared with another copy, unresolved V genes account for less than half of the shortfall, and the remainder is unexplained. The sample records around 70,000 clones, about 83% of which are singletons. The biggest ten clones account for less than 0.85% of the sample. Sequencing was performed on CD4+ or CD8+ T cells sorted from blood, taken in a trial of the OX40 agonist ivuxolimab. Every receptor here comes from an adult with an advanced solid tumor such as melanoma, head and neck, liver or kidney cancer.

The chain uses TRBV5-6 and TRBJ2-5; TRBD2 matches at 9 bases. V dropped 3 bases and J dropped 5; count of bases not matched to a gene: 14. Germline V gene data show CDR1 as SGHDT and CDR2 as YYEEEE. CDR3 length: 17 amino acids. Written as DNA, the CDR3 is TGTGCCAGCAGCTGGCGGGAGGGGCGGGGGGGCCCGGAGACCCAGTACTTC. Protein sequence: CASSWREGRGGPETQYF.

The CDR3 DNA reads TGTGCCAGCACTCAGACAGGGTCGAGCTTGGTGGGCACTGAAGCTTTCTTT. Its translation: CASTQTGSSLVGTEAFF. The chain couples TRBV25-1 to TRBJ1-1, with 7 bases identical to TRBD1. The J segment lost 4 bases and the V segment lost 7 bases, leaving 18 bases of the junction unmatched. This CDR3 has 17 amino acids. Germline CDR1 reads MGHDK; CDR2 reads SYGVNS.

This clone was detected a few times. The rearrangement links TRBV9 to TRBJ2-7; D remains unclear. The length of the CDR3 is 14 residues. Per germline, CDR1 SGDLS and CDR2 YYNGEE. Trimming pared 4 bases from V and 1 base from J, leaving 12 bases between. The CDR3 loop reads CASSPGFLSYEQYF. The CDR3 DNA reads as TGTGCCAGCAGCCCCGGATTCCTATCCTACGAGCAGTACTTC.

The CDR3 coding sequence is TGTGCCAGTAGTCGGACAGGGGGCATTAGTGGCAATCAGCCCCAGCATTTT. Amino acid sequence: CASSRTGGISGNQPQHF. The genes are TRBV19 and TRBJ1-5; 11 positions match TRBD1. The CDR3 has 17 amino acids. The J segment lost 2 bases and the V segment lost 5 bases, leaving 8 bases of the junction unmatched. Germline V gene lookup returns CDR1 LNHDA and CDR2 SQIVND (reference sequence).

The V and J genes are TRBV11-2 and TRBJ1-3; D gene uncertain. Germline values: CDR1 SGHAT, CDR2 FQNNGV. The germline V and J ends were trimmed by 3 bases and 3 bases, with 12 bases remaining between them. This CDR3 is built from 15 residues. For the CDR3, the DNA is TGTGCCAGCAGCTTGACCTCAGGCAGTGGAAACACCATATATTTT. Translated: CASSLTSGSGNTIYF.

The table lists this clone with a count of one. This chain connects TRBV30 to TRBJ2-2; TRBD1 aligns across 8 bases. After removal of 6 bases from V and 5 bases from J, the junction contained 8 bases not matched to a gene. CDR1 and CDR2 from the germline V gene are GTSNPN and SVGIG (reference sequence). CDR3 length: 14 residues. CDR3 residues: CACRQGRLTGELFF. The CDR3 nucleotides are TGTGCCTGCCGACAGGGGAGGTTGACCGGGGAGCTGTTTTTT.

The CDR3 loop reads CASRVGGRASLDQFF. The CDR3, as DNA: TGCGCCAGCAGGGTCGGGGGGAGGGCTTCGCTGGACCAGTTCTTC. The rearrangement uses TRBV5-1 and TRBJ2-1; 7 bases align to TRBD2. Germline V gene data show CDR1 as SGHRS and CDR2 as YFSETQ. CDR3 length: 15 residues. Trimming cost V 5 bases and J 13 bases; bases outside gene matches: 18.

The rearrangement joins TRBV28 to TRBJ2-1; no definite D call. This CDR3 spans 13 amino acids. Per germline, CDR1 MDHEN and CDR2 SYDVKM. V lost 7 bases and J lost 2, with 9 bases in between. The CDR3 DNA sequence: TGTGCCAGCATTTCAGGTGCCTACAATGAGCAGTTCTTC. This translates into CASISGAYNEQFF.

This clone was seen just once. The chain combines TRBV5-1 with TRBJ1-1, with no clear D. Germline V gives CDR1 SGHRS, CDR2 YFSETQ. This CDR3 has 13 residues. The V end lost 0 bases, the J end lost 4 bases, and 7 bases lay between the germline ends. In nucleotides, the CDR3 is TGCGCCAGCAGCTTGGAGGACGGCACTGAAGCTTTCTTT. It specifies CASSLEDGTEAFF.

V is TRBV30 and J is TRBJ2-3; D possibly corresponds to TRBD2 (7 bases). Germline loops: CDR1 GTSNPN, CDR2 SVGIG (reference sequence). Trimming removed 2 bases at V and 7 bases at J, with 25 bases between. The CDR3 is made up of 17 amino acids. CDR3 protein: CAWSPPRVGGPHYTQYF. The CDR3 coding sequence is TGTGCCTGGAGTCCACCCCGTGTGGGGGGGCCACACTATACGCAGTATTTT.